Listed here are 9 T cell receptor beta chains from one sample, sequenced in a study of cytomegalovirus exposure and HLA in healthy donors. PCR involved 60 Vbeta and 13 Jbeta primers. Assay: immunoSEQ multiplex PCR; the TCRdb copy retains only in-frame clones and omits some. The data contain approximately 120,000 clones, 78% of them singletons. What was sequenced was PBMCs. All receptors come from a middle-aged man in good health and CMV-seronegative.

The chain is built from TRBV28 and TRBJ2-5; weak D call: TRBD2 (5 bases). Germline V lookup: CDR1 MDHEN, CDR2 SYDVKM. The CDR3 is made up of 13 amino acids. Trimming took 5 bases from V and 4 from J, leaving 11 bases between them. The CDR3 DNA reads as TGTGCCAGCAGTACCCCGGCGGGAGAGACCCAGTACTTC. Protein sequence: CASSTPAGETQYF. Based on the CDR3 plus reference TRBV28 and TRBJ2-5, the full variable domain is DVKVTQSSRYLVKRTGEKVFLECVQDMDHENMFWYRQDPGLGLRLIYFSYDVKMKEKGDIPEGYSVSREKKERFSLILESASTNQTSMYLCASSTPAGETQYFGPGTRLLVL.

This clone showed up just once. The rearrangement joins TRBV7-9 to TRBJ2-1; D may be TRBD1 (5 bases). V was cut by 1 base and J by 1 base, with 17 bases left in between. The germline V gene has CDR1 SEHNR and CDR2 FQNEAQ (reference sequence). The length of the CDR3 is 18 residues. The chain's CDR3 is CASSLDLVSGSSYNEQFF. CDR3 nucleotides: TGTGCCAGCAGCTTAGATTTGGTGTCAGGGTCTTCCTACAATGAGCAGTTCTTC.

The chain recombines TRBV27 with TRBJ1-6; 10 nucleotides agree with TRBD1. The V and J ends lost 5 bases and 10 bases, in that order; junction bases with no gene match: 11. Germline V gives CDR1 MNHEY, CDR2 SMNVEV (reference sequence). This CDR3 is built from 16 residues. CDR3 protein: CASSPPRQGAGSPLHF. In nucleotides, the CDR3 is TGTGCCAGCAGTCCCCCGCGACAGGGGGCTGGCTCACCCCTCCACTTT.

The V gene is TRBV5-1, the J gene TRBJ1-2, with D unclear. Germline loops: CDR1 SGHRS, CDR2 YFSETQ. V gave up 3 bases and J gave up 7 bases, with 16 bases separating them. CDR3 size: 14 residues. CDR3 sequence reads: CASSSPPTGSGYTF. In DNA form, the CDR3 reads TGCGCCAGCAGCTCCCCACCGACTGGTTCTGGCTACACCTTC.

V and J are TRBV5-1 and TRBJ2-7; 9 bases fit TRBD1. Germline loops: CDR1 SGHRS, CDR2 YFSETQ. The CDR3 is 16 amino acids. V was clipped by 1 base and J by 6 bases; unmatched bases: 11. The CDR3 loop reads CASSLLTSGQGTEQYF. DNA of the CDR3: TGCGCCAGCAGCTTGCTTACTTCAGGACAGGGGACCGAGCAGTACTTC.

The chain recombines TRBV5-8 with TRBJ1-5, with D hard to call. Trimming shortened V by 2 bases and J by 7 bases, and 10 bases separated the two germline ends. This CDR3 contains 13 residues. The germline gives CDR1 SGHTS, CDR2 YDEGEE. This chain's CDR3 is CASSFGGWQPQHF. The CDR3 nucleotides are TGTGCCAGCAGCTTCGGAGGCTGGCAGCCCCAGCATTTT.

In this sample, this clone turned up a few times. V usage is TRBV6-6 and J usage is TRBJ1-2; the D is unclear. Trimming shortened V by 6 bases and J by 1 base, and 15 bases separated the two germline ends. Germline V gene data show CDR1 as MNHNY and CDR2 as SVGAGI (reference sequence). The CDR3 runs 15 residues. CDR3 nucleotide sequence: TGTGCCAGCAGCCCCTATGGGCAGCTTAACTATGGCTACACCTTC. This encodes CASSPYGQLNYGYTF.

This chain uses TRBV5-1 with TRBJ1-2; the D gene is possibly TRBD1 (5 bases). The germline V gene has CDR1 SGHRS and CDR2 YFSETQ. The V end was cut by 2 bases, the J end by 8 bases, with 13 bases between. The CDR3 totals 13 residues. The CDR3 coding sequence is TGCGCCAGCAGCTTTACAGGAGACCTGGGCTACACCTTC. Translating it yields CASSFTGDLGYTF.

The chain uses TRBV4-3 and TRBJ2-7; D possibly corresponds to TRBD1 (6 bases). Germline V gives CDR1 LGHNA, CDR2 YSLEER. Trimming took off 1 base at V and 1 base at J, with 11 bases between the two ends. The CDR3 consists of 15 residues. The CDR3, as DNA: TGCGCCAGCAGCCAAGCGCAGGGGATTTCCTACGAGCAGTACTTC. Protein: CASSQAQGISYEQYF.